The following is a T cell receptor beta chain sequence with its context. The antigen is unknown. The record originates from a study of memory CD4+ T cells and cytomegalovirus serostatus. Study findings and constraints: Suggested: most of the CMV-linked TCR signature lies in CD4+ memory cells.

TCRdb's table, derived via immunoSEQ multiplex PCR, lists solely in-frame clones and lacks some. The sample has about 92,000 clones, 80% seen once; the top ten hold approximately 4%. The CDR3 totals 12 residues. V lost 4 bases to trimming and J lost 7 bases; unmatched junction nucleotides: 3. Germline CDR1 and CDR2: MDHEN and SYDVKM. The sort gate was single viable CD3+CD4+CD8-CD45RO+ cells for memory CD4+ T cells. J is TRBJ1-2 and V is TRBV28; 7 nucleotides match TRBD1. Sequenced: memory CD4+ T cells from blood. The source is an adult in good health and CMV-seropositive. The chain's CDR3 is CASSSQGVGYTF. In DNA form, the CDR3 reads TGTGCCAGCAGTTCCCAGGGGGTTGGCTACACCTTC.